A selection of T cell receptor beta chains follows, all from one sample in a study of immune evolution from preneoplasia to lung adenocarcinoma. Sequenced by immunoSEQ multiplex PCR; TCRdb stores in-frame clones only, minus some. The sample lists under 6,500 clones, roughly 83% occurring once. The source material was FFPE minimally invasive lung adenocarcinoma tissue. The receptors were sampled from a person aged 60-79 years with lung adenocarcinoma. CDR3s include the opening cysteine and the closing phenylalanine or tryptophan. D genes are given only for firm matches. Size tells how often a clone was seen (once, few, many) or the class of an expanded clone, and some rows leave it out.

cdr3_nt cdr3_aa clone_size d_call j_call v_call
TGTGCCAGCAGCGATCGGGCAGGGTGGGGCTACACCTTC CASSDRAGWGYTF - - TRBJ1-2 TRBV11-2
TGTGCCAGTAGTCCCGCGGGACTAGCGGGAGCCTTCCGATCTATGTACGAGCAGTACTTC CASSPAGLAGAFRSMYEQYF - TRBD2 TRBJ2-7 TRBV19
TGTGCCAGCAGTCCAGCGGGAGGGAGATACGAGCAGTACTTC CASSPAGGRYEQYF - TRBD2 TRBJ2-7 TRBV27
TGTGCCAGCAGTTACGATTTTGGGTACACTGAAGCTTTCTTT CASSYDFGYTEAFF - - TRBJ1-1 TRBV6-6
TGTGCCTGGAGTAAGGACACCGGGGAGCTGTTTTTT CAWSKDTGELFF - - TRBJ2-2 TRBV30
TGCGCCAGCAGTGAGTCAGACCGGGACTATGGCTACACCTTC CASSESDRDYGYTF few - TRBJ1-2 TRBV10-1
TGTGCCAGCAGCGTAGCCGGGCAGAGGGGGTACAATGAGCAGTTCTTC CASSVAGQRGYNEQFF - - TRBJ2-1 TRBV9
TGCGCCAGCAGCTTAGGGGTTAACACTGAAGCTTTCTTT CASSLGVNTEAFF - - TRBJ1-1 TRBV5-1
TGCAGCGCCCGACAGGGCTCGAACACCGGGGAGCTGTTTTTT CSARQGSNTGELFF - TRBD1 TRBJ2-2 TRBV29-1
TGTGCCAGTAGTATAGCGTCCAGCGGGGGCCAAGAGACCCAGTACTTC CASSIASSGGQETQYF - TRBD2 TRBJ2-5 TRBV19
TGTGCCAGCAGTGAAGCGCCTGGAGGGGGAGGGCCCACAGATACGCAGTATTTT CASSEAPGGGGPTDTQYF few - TRBJ2-3 TRBV6-1
TGTGCCAGTAGTATTAGAGGACAGGGGAGCAATCAGCCCCAGCATTTT CASSIRGQGSNQPQHF - TRBD1 TRBJ1-5 TRBV19
TGTGCCAGCGGCTTGAACCAAGAGACCCAGTACTTC CASGLNQETQYF - - TRBJ2-5 TRBV11-2
TGCGCCAGCAGCCAAGGGGGACGTAATTCCAATGAGCAGTTCTTC CASSQGGRNSNEQFF - - TRBJ2-1 TRBV4-3
TGTGCCAGCAGTTTACAGGGCGCGATGACAGGCTATGGCTACACCTTC CASSLQGAMTGYGYTF - - TRBJ1-2 TRBV6-5
TGTGCCACGGTGGACAGGACTTCTTCTGGCTGCACCTTC CATVDRTSSGCTF - TRBD1 TRBJ1-2 TRBV6-6
TGTGCCAGCAGAAGGACTAGCGGGAGGGCCGAAGAGACCCAGTACTTC CASRRTSGRAEETQYF - TRBD2 TRBJ2-5 TRBV2
TGTGCCTGGAGGAGGCGATCACCCCTCCACTTT CAWRRRSPLHF - - TRBJ1-6 TRBV30
TGTGCCAGCAGCTTATTGGGCGACGGGCTCTATGGCTACACCTTC CASSLLGDGLYGYTF - - TRBJ1-2 TRBV7-2
TGTGCCAGCAGTGGACGGACAGGGTTGTACAATTCACCCCTCCACTTT CASSGRTGLYNSPLHF - TRBD1 TRBJ1-6 TRBV6-1
TGTGCCAGCAGTGGGGGGGGCGCAAACTATGGCTACACCTTC CASSGGGANYGYTF - - TRBJ1-2 TRBV6-1
TGTGCCAGCAGCCGGGGTACCCAGGGAGGAACTGAAGCTTTCTTT CASSRGTQGGTEAFF once - TRBJ1-1 TRBV7-2
TGCGCCAGCAGTGATAACGCGGGGACTGAAGCTTTCTTT CASSDNAGTEAFF - - TRBJ1-1 TRBV10-1
TGTGCCAGCGGGGACAGGGGTCGCGAGCAGTACTTC CASGDRGREQYF - TRBD1 TRBJ2-7 TRBV6-1
TGTGCCAGCAGCCGGGACTTTGAGGCAGATACGCAGTATTTT CASSRDFEADTQYF - - TRBJ2-3 TRBV6-4
TGTGCCTGGAGTGTAGGGTCCGGCGGGGAGCTGTTTTTT CAWSVGSGGELFF - - TRBJ2-2 TRBV30
TGTGCCAGCAGATACGGTGGAGAGGGGGCCTACGAGCAGTACTTC CASRYGGEGAYEQYF - - TRBJ2-7 TRBV6-5
TGTGCCAGCAGTCCAACGACGAACTATGGCTACACCTTC CASSPTTNYGYTF - - TRBJ1-2 TRBV6-5
TGTGCCAGCAGTTTCCTACAGGGGAACAATTCACCCCTCCACTTT CASSFLQGNNSPLHF - TRBD1 TRBJ1-6 TRBV6-6
TGTGCCAGCACGTCGGGTAATGGTGGCTACACCTTC CASTSGNGGYTF - - TRBJ1-2 TRBV28
TGTGCCAGCACCAAGGGCGGTCTTTACCACACCGGGGAGCTGTTTTTT CASTKGGLYHTGELFF - - TRBJ2-2 TRBV27
TGTGCCAGCAGCTTAGAGACAACTAGGGGGGGCTACACCTTC CASSLETTRGGYTF - - TRBJ1-2 TRBV7-9
TGTGCCAGCAGTTTTAAGGGATGGGTGGGAGGAGGTTTCGACGAGCAGTACTTC CASSFKGWVGGGFDEQYF - - TRBJ2-7 TRBV27
TGTGCCAGCAGTCCCGAGAGGATCGGCAATCAGCCCCAGCATTTT CASSPERIGNQPQHF once - TRBJ1-5 TRBV6-4
TGTGCCACCAGCAGAACCGCTATCGAAGGAGCTTTCTTT CATSRTAIEGAFF - - TRBJ1-1 TRBV15
TGTGCCTGGAGTGTAAGCGAAAACACCATATATTTT CAWSVSENTIYF once - TRBJ1-3 TRBV30
TGTGCCAGCAGCTTATCGGGGGTAGACCACGAGCAGTACTTC CASSLSGVDHEQYF - - TRBJ2-7 TRBV7-2
TGTGCCAGTAGTATAGGATGGAACACTGAAGCTTTCTTT CASSIGWNTEAFF - - TRBJ1-1 TRBV19
TGTGCCAGCAGCTTGATGACCGGGGAGCTGTTTTTT CASSLMTGELFF - - TRBJ2-2 TRBV5-4
TGCGCCAGCAGCTTGGGGGGGGCTTACAACACTGAAGCTTTCTTT CASSLGGAYNTEAFF - - TRBJ1-1 TRBV5-1
TGTGCCAGCAGCCCCCACGTCAGGGGGCATGGAAACACCATATATTTT CASSPHVRGHGNTIYF - TRBD1 TRBJ1-3 TRBV9
TGTGCCAGCAGCTTAGTCGGAGCGGGGAGCGATGAGCAGTTCTTC CASSLVGAGSDEQFF once TRBD2 TRBJ2-1 TRBV7-2
TGTGCCACCGACCAGGGGACAAACACCATATATTTT CATDQGTNTIYF - - TRBJ1-3 TRBV30
TGTGCCAGCAGCAACCGGGACAGGGGAGGAAAACTGTTTTTT CASSNRDRGGKLFF - TRBD1 TRBJ1-4 TRBV7-2
TGTGCCAGCAGGAGGGCCCGCTGGGACAGGGGCTACGAGCAGTACTTC CASRRARWDRGYEQYF - TRBD1 TRBJ2-7 TRBV2
TGTGCCTGGAGTGTAGGGATCTACGAGCAGTACTTC CAWSVGIYEQYF - - TRBJ2-7 TRBV30
TGTGCCAGCAGTTTGGGGACAGAGTATGGCTACACCTTC CASSLGTEYGYTF - TRBD1 TRBJ1-2 TRBV28
TGCAGCGTTGAAACAGGGAGGGGGTCCCTCCACTTT CSVETGRGSLHF - - TRBJ1-6 TRBV29-1
TGTGCCAGCAGAAGGAAGGGACTAGCGGGAGTTGGTAGCACCGGGGAGCTGTTTTTT CASRRKGLAGVGSTGELFF once TRBD2 TRBJ2-2 TRBV27
TGTGCCTGGACCCCTAAACAATCGGGCGCAGAAAAACTGTTTTTT CAWTPKQSGAEKLFF - - TRBJ1-4 TRBV30
TGTGCCAGCAGCGGGAACACTGAAGCTTTCTTT CASSGNTEAFF - - TRBJ1-1 TRBV5-5
TGTGCCTGGAGTGTAGGTGGGGCAGAGCGTAGCAATCAGCCCCAGCATTTT CAWSVGGAERSNQPQHF - - TRBJ1-5 TRBV30
TGTGCCAGTAGTATCTCGGTTAGTAGGACGGAGCAGCCCCAGCATTTT CASSISVSRTEQPQHF few - TRBJ1-5 TRBV19
TGTGCCAGCAGCTACTATTGGGACAGCTCCTATAATTCACCCCTCCACTTT CASSYYWDSSYNSPLHF - TRBD1 TRBJ1-6 TRBV14
TGCAGCGTTGATAACACTGAAGCTTTCTTT CSVDNTEAFF - - TRBJ1-1 TRBV29-1
TGTGCCAGCAGCGCCCCGGGAAAAAACAATGAGCAGTTCTTC CASSAPGKNNEQFF - - TRBJ2-1 TRBV9
TGTGCCAGCAGCCAGACAGGAGGCGGCGGCTACACCTTC CASSQTGGGGYTF - - TRBJ1-2 TRBV7-9
TGTGCCAGCAGCCGGAAGAACCAAATCGCCCACTACGAGCAGTACTTC CASSRKNQIAHYEQYF - - TRBJ2-7 TRBV5-5